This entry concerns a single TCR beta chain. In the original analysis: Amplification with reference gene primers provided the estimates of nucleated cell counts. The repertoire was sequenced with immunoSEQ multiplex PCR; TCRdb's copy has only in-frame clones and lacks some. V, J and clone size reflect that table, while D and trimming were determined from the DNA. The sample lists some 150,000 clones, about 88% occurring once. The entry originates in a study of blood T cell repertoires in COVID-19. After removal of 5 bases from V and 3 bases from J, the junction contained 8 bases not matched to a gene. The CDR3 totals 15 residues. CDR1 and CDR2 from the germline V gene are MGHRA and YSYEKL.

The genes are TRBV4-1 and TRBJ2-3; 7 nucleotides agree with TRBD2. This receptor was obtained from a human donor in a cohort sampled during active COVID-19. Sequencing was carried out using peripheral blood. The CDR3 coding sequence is TGCGCCAGCAGCATGACAGCGGGAACTACAGATACGCAGTATTTT. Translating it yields CASSMTAGTTDTQYF.